This T cell receptor beta chain originates from a study of control samples from healthy donors and cancer patients. Germline lookup yields CDR1 SEHNR and CDR2 FQNEAQ (reference sequence). The CDR3 length is 14 residues. Trimming took off 5 bases at V and 1 base at J, with 11 bases between the two ends. Sequencing was performed with immunoSEQ multiplex PCR; in TCRdb, only in-frame clones are kept and a portion is missing. The sample lists approximately 84,000 clones, 91% occurring once. Input material: blood. The origin of this receptor is a man aged 30 to 39 in good health. The chain joins TRBV7-9 to TRBJ2-5, with D hard to call. CDR3 in amino acids: CASSPAELQETQYF. The CDR3 nucleotides read TGTGCCAGCAGCCCTGCAGAGCTCCAAGAGACCCAGTACTTC.